A single sample gave rise to the 26 T cell receptor beta chains below, sequenced in a study of cytomegalovirus exposure and HLA in healthy donors. Amplification used 60 Vbeta primers and 13 Jbeta primers. Using immunoSEQ multiplex PCR, the repertoire was profiled, and TCRdb retains in-frame clones only, with some absent. The sample records 150,000 to 200,000 clones, about four fifths being singletons. The material sequenced was PBMCs. The receptors stem from a woman in her 50s in good health and CMV-seropositive.

V gene TRBV19 combines with J gene TRBJ1-2; 8 bases match TRBD1. J was trimmed by 3 bases and V by 5 bases; bases with no gene match: 2. Germline CDR1 LNHDA, CDR2 SQIVND (reference sequence). This CDR3 region has 13 residues. CDR3: CASSVQGDYGYTF. In DNA, the CDR3 is TGTGCCAGTAGTGTACAGGGGGACTATGGCTACACCTTC.

This chain uses TRBV5-5 with TRBJ1-1, with 7 bases aligning to TRBD1. Germline CDR1 reads SGHKS; CDR2 reads YYEKEE (reference sequence). With V trimmed by 2 bases and J by 5 bases, 3 bases remained unmatched. This CDR3 comprises 13 residues. The CDR3, as DNA: TGTGCCAGCAGCTTTGACAGGGAAACTGAAGCTTTCTTT. This translates into CASSFDRETEAFF.

The chain's CDR3 is CASSLALAGAPQFF. CDR3 bases: TGTGCCAGCAGCTTAGCGCTGGCGGGAGCCCCGCAGTTCTTC. J is TRBJ2-1 and V is TRBV7-9, with 7 bases identical to TRBD2. V gave up 0 bases and J gave up 12 bases; unmatched junction bases: 8. The CDR3 is 14 residues long. In germline, CDR1 is SEHNR, CDR2 FQNEAQ (reference sequence).

This chain joins TRBV2 and TRBJ2-1; 12 bases agree with TRBD2. Per germline, CDR1 SNHLY and CDR2 FYNNEI. The CDR3 has 15 residues. With V trimmed by 7 bases and J by 1 base, 2 bases remained unmatched. The CDR3 region has the DNA TGTGCCAGCACACTAGCGGGGGGATCCTACAATGAGCAGTTCTTC. It is translated as CASTLAGGSYNEQFF.

The rearrangement joins TRBV7-3 to TRBJ1-1, with a possible D match to TRBD1 (6 bases). Germline V lookup: CDR1 SGHTA, CDR2 FQGTGA. This CDR3 has 13 amino acids. Trimming removed 6 bases from V and 1 base from J, with 9 bases in between. The CDR3 is CASRGGENTEAFF. In DNA form, the CDR3 reads TGTGCCAGCAGAGGGGGGGAGAACACTGAAGCTTTCTTT.

This clone was seen only a few times. The chain joins TRBV6-8 to TRBJ1-5; 7 bases agree with TRBD1. With V trimmed by 7 bases and J by 1 base, 10 bases remained unmatched. The CDR3 loop spans 16 amino acids. Germline V gene data show CDR1 as MNHGY and CDR2 as SAAAGT. CDR3: CASKTPGGLSNQPQHF. Here the CDR3 DNA reads TGTGCCAGCAAGACCCCAGGGGGACTCAGCAATCAGCCCCAGCATTTT.

This clone was counted only a few times. This chain uses TRBV5-1 with TRBJ2-5, with 9 bases that match TRBD1. The CDR3 has 18 amino acids. Germline V gives CDR1 SGHRS, CDR2 YFSETQ. Losses at the gene ends were 4 bases for V and 5 bases for J; bases not matched to a gene: 18. CDR3 region: CASSLGSGTGNRMETQYF. In nucleotides, the CDR3 is TGCGCCAGCAGCCTGGGTTCCGGGACAGGGAATCGGATGGAGACCCAGTACTTC. Full variable domain (outside the CDR3, taken from reference TRBV5-1 and TRBJ2-5): KAGVTQTPRYLIKTRGQQVTLSCSPISGHRSVSWYQQTPGQGLQFLFEYFSETQRNKGNFPGRFSGRQFSNSRSEMNVSTLELGDSALYLCASSLGSGTGNRMETQYFGPGTRLLVL.

The chain links TRBV9 to TRBJ2-7, with TRBD2 matching 10 bases. Germline values: CDR1 SGDLS, CDR2 YYNGEE. The CDR3 totals 14 residues. V lost 3 bases to trimming and J lost 7 bases; unmatched junction nucleotides: 7. For the CDR3, the DNA is TGTGCCAGCAGCGCCCAGGTAGCGGGAGGTGAGCAGTACTTC. Translation gives CASSAQVAGGEQYF.

This chain connects TRBV15 to TRBJ2-2, with 10 bases that match TRBD1. Germline values: CDR1 LNHNV, CDR2 YYDKDF (reference sequence). The J segment lost 4 bases and the V segment lost 2 bases, leaving 1 base of the junction unmatched. The CDR3 has 15 amino acids. CDR3 sequence (DNA): TGTGCCACCAGCAGAAGGACAGGGGGCACCGGGGAGCTGTTTTTT. Translating gives CATSRRTGGTGELFF.

The chain uses TRBV27 and TRBJ2-1, with 8 nucleotides matching TRBD2. Germline CDR1 is MNHEY and CDR2 is SMNVEV (reference sequence). This CDR3 spans 15 amino acids. Losses at the gene ends were 3 bases for V and 5 bases for J; bases not matched to a gene: 6. This CDR3 reads CASSFGRVSNNEQFF. Written as DNA, the CDR3 is TGTGCCAGCAGTTTCGGGAGGGTTTCTAACAATGAGCAGTTCTTC.

The chain uses TRBV7-2 and TRBJ2-5; TRBD1 agrees at 10 bases. The DNA end is more similar to TRBJ2-7, so the J call may be wrong. The germline V gene has CDR1 SGHTA and CDR2 FQGNSA. The CDR3 extends over 14 amino acids. The DNA of the CDR3 is TGTGCCAGCAGCCGGGACAGGGGATCCTACGAGCAGTACTTC. Encoded protein: CASSRDRGSYEQYF.

V is TRBV7-9 and J is TRBJ2-2; no clear D. This CDR3 has 15 residues. The V gene's germline CDR1 is SEHNR and CDR2 FQNEAQ (reference sequence). Trimming took off 2 bases at V and 3 bases at J, with 10 bases between the two ends. CDR3 bases: TGTGCCAGCAGCTTAAATCCGACATACACCGGGGAGCTGTTTTTT. Its protein is CASSLNPTYTGELFF.

Here the CDR3 DNA reads TGTGCCAGCAGCTTAACTAGTGCCTATGGCTACACCTTC. The encoded protein is CASSLTSAYGYTF. The J gene is TRBJ1-2, the V gene TRBV7-3, with D uncertain. Germline V gene lookup returns CDR1 SGHTA and CDR2 FQGTGA. Trimming took 0 bases from V and 4 from J, leaving 6 bases between them. CDR3 length equals 13 residues.

CDR3 coding DNA: TGTGCCAGCAGCCATACGGGGGGGTGGGTAACAGATACGCAGTATTTT. Translation: CASSHTGGWVTDTQYF. The gene calls are TRBV7-2 and TRBJ2-3, with 8 bases aligning to TRBD2. The CDR3 has 16 residues. From germline, CDR1 is SGHTA and CDR2 FQGNSA. Trimming took 5 bases from V and 3 from J; bases not matched to a gene: 10.

This clone was picked up a small number of times. The chain employs TRBV7-9 and TRBJ2-1; TRBD2 matches 8 bases. This CDR3 has 18 residues. V lost 3 bases, J lost 0 bases, and 10 bases stayed unmatched. Germline CDR1 and CDR2: SEHNR and FQNEAQ (reference sequence). Here the CDR3 reads CASSFWTSRRSSYNEQFF. The CDR3 DNA sequence: TGTGCCAGCAGCTTTTGGACTAGCCGACGAAGCTCCTACAATGAGCAGTTCTTC.

Concerning this clone: The sample holds other DNA sequences that translate to the same CDR3. V usage is TRBV5-1 and J usage is TRBJ1-2; no clear D gene. This CDR3 contains 13 residues. The germline CDR1 and CDR2 sequences are SGHRS and YFSETQ. The V gene lost 0 bases and the J gene lost 2 bases, with 5 bases spanning the gap. CDR3 coding DNA: TGCGCCAGCAGCTTGGTACAGAACTATGGCTACACCTTC. It yields the protein CASSLVQNYGYTF. Full variable domain (missing parts from reference TRBV5-1 and TRBJ1-2): KAGVTQTPRYLIKTRGQQVTLSCSPISGHRSVSWYQQTPGQGLQFLFEYFSETQRNKGNFPGRFSGRQFSNSRSEMNVSTLELGDSALYLCASSLVQNYGYTFGSGTRLTVV.

The DNA of the CDR3 is TGTGCCAGCAGTTTGGTGGGTAGGAGCTCTGGAAACACCATATATTTT. It encodes CASSLVGRSSGNTIYF. This chain joins TRBV28 and TRBJ1-3; D is unclear. The CDR3 is 16 residues long. Trimming removed 3 bases at V and 0 bases at J, with 12 bases between. Germline V gives CDR1 MDHEN, CDR2 SYDVKM. The entire variable domain, with the rest obtained from reference TRBV28 and TRBJ1-3, is as follows: DVKVTQSSRYLVKRTGEKVFLECVQDMDHENMFWYRQDPGLGLRLIYFSYDVKMKEKGDIPEGYSVSREKKERFSLILESASTNQTSMYLCASSLVGRSSGNTIYFGEGSWLTVV.

The table lists this clone with a few counts. The chain combines TRBV18 with TRBJ1-3; D possibly corresponds to TRBD1 (6 bases). Germline V lookup: CDR1 KGHSH, CDR2 LQKENI. The CDR3 runs 17 residues. Trimming took off 2 bases at V and 0 bases at J, with 14 bases between the two ends. The CDR3 spells CASSPIPRGGSGNTIYF. The CDR3 bases are TGTGCCAGCTCACCAATCCCTAGAGGGGGCTCTGGAAACACCATATATTTT.

This chain joins TRBV11-1 and TRBJ2-3, with 8 bases that match TRBD1. The germline V gene encodes CDR1 SGHAT and CDR2 FQDESV (reference sequence). V was clipped by 3 bases and J by 5 bases; unmatched bases: 4. The CDR3 extends over 14 amino acids. CDR3 protein: CASSFGTGGDTQYF. CDR3 nucleotides: TGTGCCAGCAGCTTCGGTACAGGGGGAGATACGCAGTATTTT.

The chain recombines TRBV29-1 with TRBJ2-7; 8 bases line up with TRBD1. Trimming took 6 bases from V and 1 from J; bases not matched to a gene: 11. The germline V gene has CDR1 SQVTM and CDR2 ANQGSEA. This CDR3 has 15 amino acids. The CDR3 loop is CSVGFRDRQSYEQYF. For the CDR3, the DNA is TGCAGCGTAGGTTTCCGGGACAGGCAGTCCTACGAGCAGTACTTC.

This clone has more than one count but fewer than ten. The genes are TRBV7-2 and TRBJ2-3, with unresolved D. Germline V gene data show CDR1 as SGHTA and CDR2 as FQGNSA. Trimming pared 5 bases from V and 0 bases from J, leaving 12 bases between. CDR3 length: 15 amino acids. CDR3 sequence reads: CASSPEPGSTDTQYF. For the CDR3, the DNA is TGTGCCAGCAGCCCAGAGCCCGGGAGCACAGATACGCAGTATTTT.

This clone was seen just once. The chain is built from TRBV6-5 and TRBJ1-1; 7 positions agree with TRBD1. Germline assignment: CDR1 MNHEY and CDR2 SVGAGI. CDR3 length: 14 amino acids. The V gene end was trimmed by 4 bases and the J gene end by 13 bases; junction bases not matched to a gene: 15. Here the CDR3 reads CASSLKTGAWVFFF. Written as DNA, the CDR3 is TGTGCCAGCAGTTTAAAAACAGGGGCATGGGTATTTTTCTTT.

The chain combines TRBV27 with TRBJ2-3; D remains ambiguous. This CDR3 spans 14 amino acids. From germline, CDR1 is MNHEY and CDR2 SMNVEV (reference sequence). Deletions cut 3 bases from V and 6 bases from J, with 13 bases between. The CDR3 bases are TGTGCCAGCAGTTTCCCCCGACCCGGGGATACGCAGTATTTT. Protein product: CASSFPRPGDTQYF.

This clone occurred once. The chain couples TRBV5-1 to TRBJ1-2; possible D gene TRBD1, 5 bases. The CDR3 totals 14 residues. Between the trimmed V and J ends, which lost 0 bases and 8 bases, there was a span of 14 bases. Germline V gene sequence: CDR1 SGHRS, CDR2 YFSETQ. CDR3 DNA sequence: TGCGCCAGCAGCTTGGATAGACAGCTGGGAGGCTACACCTTC. Protein sequence: CASSLDRQLGGYTF.

The chain uses TRBV5-4 and TRBJ1-1; 9 bases line up with TRBD1. V was clipped by 4 bases and J by 4 bases; unmatched bases: 8. CDR1 SGHNT and CDR2 YYREEE come from the germline V gene (reference sequence). This CDR3 region has 15 residues. CDR3 in amino acids: CASSTTGGASTEAFF. DNA for the CDR3: TGTGCCAGCAGCACCACAGGGGGCGCTTCCACTGAAGCTTTCTTT.

This chain connects TRBV4-3 to TRBJ1-2; D remains unclear. The germline V gene encodes CDR1 LGHNA and CDR2 YSLEER. CDR3 length: 16 amino acids. V lost 0 bases, J lost 4 bases, and 15 bases lay in between. The CDR3 reads CASSQERANAVYGYTF. CDR3 nucleotides: TGCGCCAGCAGCCAAGAGCGGGCAAATGCGGTCTATGGCTACACCTTC.